This T cell receptor beta chain emerged from a study of blood T cell repertoires in COVID-19. Study overall: PBMCs, B-cell-depleted T cells, or T cells provided the cDNA or gDNA that made up the material.

Clones were read by immunoSEQ multiplex PCR, and TCRdb kept only the in-frame ones, dropping some. The sample comprises 250,000 to 350,000 clones, roughly 85% of which are singletons, and over 6% rests with the top ten. V shed 7 bases and J shed 4 bases, with 18 bases lying between them. Germline V CDR1 and CDR2: SNHLY, FYNNEI. This CDR3 has 15 amino acids. Living in under 30 US areas, the participants were between roughly 18 and 90 years of age. Assignment of participants to cohorts was predicated upon participant-reported clinical history. Donors in Cohort 3 counted as recovered after two negative PCRs, clearance, or symptom resolution.

The V call is TRBV2, the J call TRBJ2-3; maybe TRBD2 (9 bases). Input material: PBMCs or T cells enriched from blood (not recorded which). The receptor was isolated from a woman aged 40 to 55 who had recovered from COVID-19. CDR3 residues: CASTQGAGGADTQYF. In DNA form, the CDR3 reads TGTGCCAGCACCCAGGGGGCGGGGGGGGCAGATACGCAGTATTTT.